The rows below give T cell receptor beta chains drawn from one sample of a study of blood T cell repertoires in COVID-19. Repertoires were generated with immunoSEQ multiplex PCR, while TCRdb's copy carries only in-frame clones and drops some. The sample has tens of thousands of clones, roughly four fifths seen once. Sequencing used peripheral blood. All receptors derive from a woman of 80 years or more with acute or convalescent COVID-19. CDR3s leave out the opening cysteine and the closing phenylalanine or tryptophan.

CDR3aa | j_gene | v_gene
ASSLEGQNTDTQY | TRBJ2-3 | TRBV5-1
ASSLGLASYEQY | TRBJ2-7 | TRBV28
ASSLADSPLH | TRBJ1-6 | TRBV6-5
ASSYSPSAGRYEQY | TRBJ2-7 | TRBV6-6
ASSLLEVEQY | TRBJ2-7 | TRBV11-2
ASSLGGRIQETQY | TRBJ2-5 | TRBV5-4
ASSKELVYEQY | TRBJ2-7 | TRBV21-1
ASSSLDRGRYEQY | TRBJ2-7 | TRBV28
ASSPRDRGRDQPQH | TRBJ1-5 | TRBV3-1/TRBV3-2
ASRDAGYTGELF | TRBJ2-2 | TRBV2
ASSELRTNTGELF | TRBJ2-2 | TRBV2
ATRNPRGGETQY | TRBJ2-5 | TRBV15
ASTATSMGTQY | TRBJ2-5 | TRBV2
ASSLEPYNEQF | TRBJ2-1 | TRBV5-4
ASSLAGGTTEEQF | TRBJ2-1 | TRBV28
ASSGRGNEKLF | TRBJ1-4 | TRBV9
ASRYSEGVSYEQY | TRBJ2-7 | TRBV4-1
ASSLGGYSNQPQH | TRBJ1-5 | TRBV5-5
SVVRQAGAYEQY | TRBJ2-7 | TRBV29-1
ASSFGTGGPNTEAF | TRBJ1-1 | TRBV27
ASSSAGIQETQY | TRBJ2-5 | TRBV28
SVGGVLSSYEQY | TRBJ2-7 | TRBV29-1
ASNENRGGITEAF | TRBJ1-1 | TRBV28
ASSPSSLAGRNEQF | TRBJ2-1 | TRBV11-2
ASSTGTGYGEQY | TRBJ2-7 | TRBV19
ASSSTSDYTDTQY | TRBJ2-3 | TRBV7-9
ASSPGAQETQY | TRBJ2-5 | TRBV6-6
ASRRRGQDGTEAF | TRBJ1-1 | TRBV25-1
ASSFSQNTEAF | TRBJ1-1 | TRBV12-3/TRBV12-4
ASSYDTVYTEAF | TRBJ1-1 | TRBV6-5
ASSPGTVVPGNTIY | TRBJ1-3 | TRBV5-1
ATRTSGPTDTQY | TRBJ2-3 | TRBV2
ASSLSGNTEAF | TRBJ1-1 | TRBV28
ASSPDRGTGELF | TRBJ2-2 | TRBV6-5
ASAGSPLVTDTQY | TRBJ2-3 | TRBV6-5
ASSLPRQGLAGGLITDTQY | TRBJ2-3 | TRBV27
ASSFSGGQYNEQF | TRBJ2-1 | TRBV28
ASSPTRNSYNEQF | TRBJ2-1 | TRBV6-5
ASSLSYTEAF | TRBJ1-1 | TRBV5-1
ASRPAGGYEQY | TRBJ2-7 | TRBV28
ASSLPPGGKLF | TRBJ1-4 | TRBV5-1
ASSLAPGMAKNIQY | TRBJ2-4 | TRBV5-1
ASRRQGAYSYEQY | TRBJ2-7 | TRBV6-5